This passage covers 15 T cell receptor beta chains from one sample sequenced in a study of T cells in localized non-small cell lung cancer. The protocol was immunoSEQ multiplex PCR, while the TCRdb copy is restricted to in-frame clones and leaves out a portion. The sample records 65,000 to 95,000 clones, around three quarters being singletons. The material sequenced was PBMCs, taken before any cancer treatment. Receptor source: a man aged 35 to 69 with stage II squamous cell lung carcinoma.

CDR3 residues: CATSRDRVQETQYF. The CDR3 DNA reads as TGTGCCACCAGCAGAGATCGGGTCCAAGAGACCCAGTACTTC. This chain connects TRBV15 to TRBJ2-5; no clear D. CDR3 length: 14 amino acids. CDR1 is LNHNV, CDR2 YYDKDF, per germline (reference sequence). Between the trimmed V and J ends, which lost 0 bases and 1 base, there was a span of 6 bases.

This chain links TRBV19 with TRBJ1-2, with D maybe TRBD1 (6 bases). Germline V CDR1 and CDR2: LNHDA, SQIVND (reference sequence). V was shortened by 1 base and J by 7 bases, with 10 bases between the two germline ends. The CDR3 spans 13 residues. CDR3 DNA: TGTGCCAGTAGTATAGCCACAGGGTTTGGCTACACCTTC. This sequence encodes CASSIATGFGYTF. The full variable domain, its missing parts supplied by reference TRBV19 and TRBJ1-2, is DGGITQSPKYLFRKEGQNVTLSCEQNLNHDAMYWYRQDPGQGLRLIYYSQIVNDFQKGDIAEGYSVSREKKESFPLTVTSAQKNPTAFYLCASSIATGFGYTFGSGTRLTVV.

The rearrangement links TRBV9 to TRBJ1-2, with D perhaps TRBD1 (6 bases). Per the germline V gene, CDR1 is SGDLS and CDR2 is YYNGEE. The ends were cut back, 6 bases at V and 0 bases at J, with 15 bases in the middle. The CDR3 runs to 15 residues. CDR3 nucleotide sequence: TGTGCCAGCACCCGTGAGACAGGATCTAACTATGGCTACACCTTC. This translates into CASTRETGSNYGYTF.

This rearrangement joins TRBV4-1 to TRBJ1-1; D is unresolved. From germline, CDR1 is MGHRA and CDR2 YSYEKL. CDR3 length equals 12 residues. The V gene lost 0 bases and the J gene lost 6 bases, with 5 bases spanning the gap. CDR3 bases: TGCGCCAGCAGCCAAGATGGGGCTGAAGCTTTCTTT. The encoded protein is CASSQDGAEAFF.

J is TRBJ1-2 and V is TRBV5-4, with D possibly TRBD1 on 5 matching bases. CDR1 SGHNT and CDR2 YYREEE come from the germline V gene (reference sequence). V lost 6 bases to trimming and J lost 6 bases, with 15 bases between them. The CDR3 contains 13 residues. The chain's CDR3 is CASTRQGLHGYTF. The CDR3 nucleotides read TGTGCCAGCACCCGTCAGGGTTTGCATGGCTACACCTTC.

The chain links TRBV10-2 to TRBJ2-5; perhaps TRBD2 as D (6 bases). Germline V gives CDR1 WSHSY, CDR2 SAAADI. The CDR3 runs 13 residues. Trimming pared 4 bases from V and 2 bases from J, leaving 8 bases between. The CDR3: CASSGREQETQYF. The CDR3 nucleotides read TGCGCCAGCAGTGGGAGGGAACAAGAGACCCAGTACTTC.

The chain is built from TRBV7-3 and TRBJ2-1; D gene ambiguous. The CDR3 consists of 13 residues. Germline V gene data show CDR1 as SGHTA and CDR2 as FQGTGA. Deletions cut 5 bases from V and 5 bases from J, with 10 bases between. DNA for the CDR3: TGTGCCAGCAGCCCCCCAATGAACAATGAGCAGTTCTTC. Translated: CASSPPMNNEQFF.

V is TRBV6-6 and J is TRBJ2-6, with 7 nucleotides matching TRBD1. Germline values: CDR1 MNHNY, CDR2 SVGAGI (reference sequence). CDR3 length equals 14 residues. The V segment lost 11 bases and the J segment 2 bases; nucleotides outside the gene matches: 6. CDR3: CAGAQGAGANVLTF. Written as DNA, the CDR3 is TGTGCCGGAGCTCAGGGGGCTGGGGCCAACGTCCTGACTTTC.

The chain is built from TRBV10-3 and TRBJ1-5; D is perhaps TRBD1 (5 bases). This CDR3 is 14 amino acids long. Germline V gene data show CDR1 as ENHRY and CDR2 as SYGVKD. Trimming pared 5 bases from V and 2 bases from J, leaving 10 bases between. CDR3 in DNA: TGTGCCATCAGTCTTCAGGGTGGCAATCAGCCCCAGCATTTT. Residues: CAISLQGGNQPQHF.

CDR3 coding DNA: TGTGCCAGCACCGAACGGGAAGAGGCCAGAGGCCAGCCCCAGCATTTT. Protein product: CASTEREEARGQPQHF. This chain uses TRBV7-8 with TRBJ1-5, with unresolved D. V gave up 7 bases and J gave up 7 bases, with 23 bases separating them. Germline loops: CDR1 SGHVS, CDR2 FQNEAQ. The CDR3 totals 16 residues.

The V gene is TRBV5-1, the J gene TRBJ2-7; TRBD1 aligns across 9 bases. Germline-derived CDR1 and CDR2 are SGHRS and YFSETQ. The CDR3 runs to 15 residues. The trim removed 4 bases at V and 2 bases at J, leaving 7 bases unmatched. CDR3 bases: TGCGCCAGCAGCCCGGGACAGGGCTGGCCCTACGAGCAGTACTTC. Translated: CASSPGQGWPYEQYF.

DNA of the CDR3: TGTGCCAGCAGCTTATTGACAGGGTATAATTCACCCCTCCACTTT. This encodes CASSLLTGYNSPLHF. The gene calls are TRBV7-9 and TRBJ1-6; 7 nucleotides align to TRBD1. Looked up from germline, CDR1 is SEHNR and CDR2 is FQNEAQ (reference sequence). Trimming removed 2 bases from V and 4 bases from J; junction bases left unmatched: 2. CDR3 size: 15 residues.

The chain couples TRBV7-2 to TRBJ2-2; maybe TRBD2 (5 bases). The CDR3 contains 16 residues. Per germline, CDR1 SGHTA and CDR2 FQGNSA. Trimming removed 1 base from V and 6 bases from J, with 15 bases in between. The CDR3 nucleotides read TGTGCCAGCAGCTTAGTTCCGAGGACGGGATCCGGGGAGCTGTTTTTT. Encoded protein: CASSLVPRTGSGELFF.

The chain has TRBV4-2 and TRBJ2-2, with TRBD2 as a possible D gene (6 bases). Trimming shortened V by 0 bases and J by 2 bases, and 22 bases separated the two germline ends. CDR1 and CDR2 (germline): LGHNA, YNFKEQ. The CDR3 consists of 20 residues. The CDR3 region has the DNA TGTGCCAGCAGCCAAGATCTAATCGGAAAGGGGAGGACTAACACCGGGGAGCTGTTTTTT. This sequence encodes CASSQDLIGKGRTNTGELFF.

CDR3 coding DNA: TGTGCCAGCAGCTTACAACAGGTGGGGTACCATGAGCAGTTCTTC. Translated: CASSLQQVGYHEQFF. The chain links TRBV7-8 to TRBJ2-1, with D possibly being TRBD1 (5 bases). The CDR3 covers 15 residues. V lost 2 bases and J lost 8, with 16 bases in between. Germline CDR1 and CDR2: SGHVS and FQNEAQ.